The 5 T cell receptor beta chains below all came from one sample that was sequenced in a study of shared clonotypes between healthy human individuals. Using immunoSEQ multiplex PCR, the repertoire was profiled, and TCRdb retains in-frame clones only, with some absent. The table includes roughly 2.2 million clones, around 92% detected once. Sequenced material: naive CD4+ T cells from PBMCs. Subset described: CD45RA+ positively selected. These receptors originate from a man aged 18 to 30 in good health. Some clones in this sample may be carry-over from other donors' samples.

The gene calls are TRBV4-1 and TRBJ1-4; D unresolved. Trimming removed 3 bases at V and 8 bases at J, with 13 bases between. The CDR3 contains 14 residues. Germline V CDR1 and CDR2: MGHRA, YSYEKL. The CDR3 DNA reads TGCGCCAGCAGCCAGGACCCCTTTCGGGAAAAACTGTTTTTT. This sequence encodes CASSQDPFREKLFF.

The V gene is TRBV27, the J gene TRBJ1-5, with D possibly TRBD1 on 6 matching bases. The ends were cut back, 5 bases at V and 6 bases at J, with 11 bases in the middle. Germline CDR1 MNHEY, CDR2 SMNVEV (reference sequence). This CDR3 has 13 residues. CDR3 bases: TGTGCCAGCAGTGCATACAGGGCTCAGCCCCAGCATTTT. This codes for CASSAYRAQPQHF.

The chain has TRBV6-1 and TRBJ2-7; D is uncertain. Germline CDR1 MNHNS, CDR2 SASEGT. Trimming removed 8 bases from V and 3 bases from J, with 17 bases in between. The CDR3 is 14 residues long. CDR3 nucleotide sequence: TGTGCCAGCTTTAGGCAGGTGGGGATCTACGAGCAGTACTTC. Translating gives CASFRQVGIYEQYF.

The genes are TRBV18 and TRBJ1-3; tentatively, D is TRBD1 (5 bases). In germline, CDR1 is KGHSH, CDR2 LQKENI. The ends were cut back, 5 bases at V and 2 bases at J, with 16 bases in the middle. CDR3 size: 16 residues. The CDR3 DNA is TGTGCCAGCTCATTACTCGGGACGGCGACTGGAAACACCATATATTTT. Its translation is CASSLLGTATGNTIYF.

The V call is TRBV9, the J call TRBJ1-2; unclear D gene. Per the germline V gene, CDR1 is SGDLS and CDR2 is YYNGEE. With 0 bases removed from V and 7 bases from J, the gap between germline ends came to 19 bases. This CDR3 has 16 amino acids. The CDR3 DNA sequence: TGTGCCAGCAGCGTAGAAGGAGGACGGTTGCATGGTGGCTACACCTTC. It specifies CASSVEGGRLHGGYTF.